The 19 T cell receptor beta chains given below trace back to one sample, sequenced in a study of blood T cell repertoires in COVID-19. TCRdb's table, derived via immunoSEQ multiplex PCR, lists solely in-frame clones and lacks some. Here the sample spans approximately 97,000 clones, over 75% being singletons. Sequenced input: peripheral blood. These receptors were obtained from a man aged 60 to 75 with acute or convalescent COVID-19.

The CDR3 sequence is CASSVGRETQYF. CDR3 in DNA: TGTGCCAGCAGTGTGGGCCGGGAGACCCAGTACTTC. This sequence joins TRBV2 and TRBJ2-5; the D is unclear. The CDR3 sequence is 12 residues long. V was trimmed by 4 bases and J by 5 bases, leaving 8 bases between them. CDR1 is SNHLY and CDR2 is FYNNEI in the germline V gene.

The J gene is TRBJ1-2, the V gene TRBV6-1, with D tentatively TRBD1 (5 bases). Germline loops: CDR1 MNHNS, CDR2 SASEGT. The V end was cut by 2 bases, the J end by 2 bases, with 15 bases between. This CDR3 spans 16 amino acids. In nucleotides, the CDR3 is TGTGCCAGCAGTGAACAGGCAGGGATCGGCAACTATGGCTACACCTTC. Translating gives CASSEQAGIGNYGYTF.

The V and J genes are TRBV10-3 and TRBJ2-5; 9 bases match TRBD2. The CDR3 is 15 amino acids. Losses at the gene ends were 2 bases for V and 10 bases for J; bases not matched to a gene: 11. Looked up from germline, CDR1 is ENHRY and CDR2 is SYGVKD. The CDR3 coding sequence is TGTGCCATCAGTGAGGGGACTAGCTCCTTCAAGAGCCAGTACTTC. It yields the protein CAISEGTSSFKSQYF.

This chain connects TRBV11-2 to TRBJ1-1; 9 nucleotides line up with TRBD1. The CDR3 sequence is 16 residues long. The germline CDR1 and CDR2 sequences are SGHAT and FQNNGV. The V segment lost 5 bases and the J segment 4 bases; nucleotides outside the gene matches: 11. Here the CDR3 reads CASSGPGTGFGTEAFF. The CDR3, as DNA: TGTGCCAGCAGCGGCCCCGGGACAGGGTTCGGCACTGAAGCTTTCTTT.

The chain has TRBV19 and TRBJ1-2; no firm D call. The CDR3 consists of 15 residues. V was clipped by 10 bases and J by 1 base, with 19 bases between them. CDR1 and CDR2 (germline): LNHDA, SQIVND (reference sequence). In DNA form, the CDR3 reads TGTGCCACCCGAACACAGCAAAGATTTAACTATGGCTACACCTTC. Translating it yields CATRTQQRFNYGYTF. Complete variable domain (other parts from reference TRBV19 and TRBJ1-2): DGGITQSPKYLFRKEGQNVTLSCEQNLNHDAMYWYRQDPGQGLRLIYYSQIVNDFQKGDIAEGYSVSREKKESFPLTVTSAQKNPTAFYLCATRTQQRFNYGYTFGSGTRLTVV.

This clone came up a few times. The chain recombines TRBV7-9 with TRBJ1-2; D not certain. The CDR3 totals 13 residues. CDR1 is SEHNR and CDR2 is FQNEAQ in the germline V gene (reference sequence). Trimming cost V 7 bases and J 0 bases, with 9 bases left between them. CDR3 sequence reads: CASTQRANYGYTF. The CDR3 region has the DNA TGTGCCAGCACCCAAAGAGCTAACTATGGCTACACCTTC.

Only a few counts were recorded for this clone. The chain combines TRBV3-1 (or the pseudogene TRBV3-2) with TRBJ1-2, with D possibly TRBD1 on 5 matching bases. Germline assignment: CDR1 LGHDT and CDR2 YNNKEL (reference sequence). V was cut by 4 bases and J by 4 bases, with 13 bases left in between. This CDR3 is built from 14 residues. CDR3 amino acids: CASSPGRGLYGYTF. The CDR3 nucleotides are TGTGCCAGCAGCCCCGGGAGGGGCCTCTATGGCTACACCTTC.

The chain combines TRBV7-9 with TRBJ1-1; possibly TRBD1 for D (5 bases). Trimming stripped 4 bases from V and 5 bases from J, with 11 bases between. Germline CDR1 SEHNR, CDR2 FQNEAQ (reference sequence). The CDR3 is 13 residues long. CDR3: CASSSSGVTEAFF. The CDR3 DNA reads as TGTGCCAGCAGCTCCTCGGGGGTGACTGAAGCTTTCTTT.

The J gene is TRBJ1-2, the V gene TRBV6-4, with D possibly matching TRBD1 (6 bases). The CDR3 totals 13 residues. Germline V gene sequence: CDR1 MRHNA, CDR2 SNTAGT. The V and J ends lost 10 bases and 3 bases respectively, with 15 bases between them. This chain's CDR3 is CATSPTGYYGYTF. Written as DNA, the CDR3 is TGTGCCACCTCGCCCACAGGGTACTATGGCTACACCTTC.

This rearrangement joins TRBV7-9 to TRBJ1-2; 10 positions agree with TRBD1. The V gene's germline CDR1 is SEHNR and CDR2 FQNEAQ (reference sequence). The CDR3 sequence is 14 residues long. V lost 5 bases to trimming and J lost 4 bases; unmatched junction nucleotides: 4. The CDR3 DNA follows: TGTGCCAGCAGCCCAAGGACAGGGGGCTATGGCTACACCTTC. Residues: CASSPRTGGYGYTF. Looking up the rest from reference TRBV7-9 and TRBJ1-2 gives the full variable domain: DTGVSQNPRHKITKRGQNVTFRCDPISEHNRLYWYRQTLGQGPEFLTYFQNEAQLEKSRLLSDRFSAERPKGSFSTLEIQRTEQGDSAMYLCASSPRTGGYGYTFGSGTRLTVV.

The chain has TRBV6-5 and TRBJ1-2; D remains ambiguous. CDR3 size: 16 residues. Trimming took 0 bases from V and 1 from J, leaving 12 bases between them. CDR1 is MNHEY, CDR2 SVGAGI, per germline. CDR3: CASSYSSGELNYGYTF. CDR3 bases: TGTGCCAGCAGTTACTCAAGCGGGGAACTTAACTATGGCTACACCTTC.

The chain is built from TRBV11-2 and TRBJ1-6, with a weak D call TRBD1 (5 bases). Germline values: CDR1 SGHAT, CDR2 FQNNGV. The CDR3 is 16 amino acids. V was pared by 5 bases and J by 0 bases, with 11 bases between. The CDR3 DNA reads as TGTGCCAGCAGCCCGGGCGGGACCTCCTATAATTCACCCCTCCACTTT. Protein: CASSPGGTSYNSPLHF. Combining the CDR3 with reference TRBV11-2 and TRBJ1-6 gives the whole variable domain EAGVAQSPRYKIIEKRQSVAFWCNPISGHATLYWYQQILGQGPKLLIQFQNNGVVDDSQLPKDRFSAERLKGVDSTLKIQPAKLEDSAVYLCASSPGGTSYNSPLHFGNGTRLTVT.

This rearrangement joins TRBV7-9 to TRBJ1-4, with 7 bases lining up with TRBD1. Per germline, CDR1 SEHNR and CDR2 FQNEAQ (reference sequence). The length of the CDR3 is 18 residues. After removal of 1 base from V and 5 bases from J, the junction contained 13 bases not matched to a gene. CDR3 amino acids: CASSLDRSIGTANEKLFF. CDR3 bases: TGTGCCAGCAGCTTAGATCGGAGTATCGGGACAGCGAATGAAAAACTGTTTTTT.

This clone was seen once. Other nucleotide sequences from this sample produce the same CDR3. This chain uses TRBV20-1 with TRBJ2-3, with D unclear. Germline CDR1 is DFQATT and CDR2 is SNEGSKA (reference sequence). V gave up 5 bases and J gave up 4 bases, with 7 bases separating them. The CDR3 totals 11 residues. CDR3 in DNA: TGCAGTGCTCCTTCTGCAGATACGCAGTATTTT. It translates to CSAPSADTQYF.

The chain combines TRBV12-3 or TRBV12-4 with TRBJ1-2; no firm D call. V was cut by 11 bases and J by 4 bases, with 17 bases left in between. The CDR3 length is 13 residues. The CDR3, as DNA: TGTGCCGCCCCGGGAGAGGGAAGCTATGGCTACACCTTC. This sequence encodes CAAPGEGSYGYTF.

V usage is TRBV7-9 and J usage is TRBJ1-2; D is perhaps TRBD1 (5 bases). Germline V lookup: CDR1 SEHNR, CDR2 FQNEAQ (reference sequence). V lost 5 bases and J lost 7, with 29 bases in between. CDR3 length: 18 amino acids. The CDR3 is CASSLMDTLLGFLGGYTF. The CDR3 nucleotides read TGTGCCAGCAGCCTAATGGACACCCTCCTGGGCTTCCTCGGTGGCTACACCTTC.

This clone was seen a single time. The chain couples TRBV19 to TRBJ1-5; unclear D gene. This CDR3 is built from 15 residues. CDR1 is LNHDA, CDR2 SQIVND, per germline (reference sequence). Between the trimmed V and J ends, which lost 7 bases and 3 bases, there was a span of 16 bases. This CDR3 reads CASIPRRSANQPQHF. CDR3 in DNA: TGTGCCAGTATCCCGAGGCGCAGCGCCAATCAGCCCCAGCATTTT. The complete variable domain, with remaining parts taken from reference TRBV19 and TRBJ1-5, reads DGGITQSPKYLFRKEGQNVTLSCEQNLNHDAMYWYRQDPGQGLRLIYYSQIVNDFQKGDIAEGYSVSREKKESFPLTVTSAQKNPTAFYLCASIPRRSANQPQHFGDGTRLSIL.

The chain joins TRBV30 to TRBJ1-2; D may be TRBD1 (5 bases). The CDR3 runs to 16 residues. Germline CDR1 is GTSNPN and CDR2 is SVGIG (reference sequence). V was cut by 3 bases and J by 5 bases, with 22 bases left in between. Written as DNA, the CDR3 is TGTGCCTGGAGCAGGGTCCCATCTACCTTCGGGTATGGCTACACCTTC. This gives the protein CAWSRVPSTFGYGYTF.

This sequence joins TRBV2 and TRBJ2-5; TRBD2 is a possible D gene (7 bases). The germline V and J ends were trimmed by 4 bases and 5 bases, with 26 bases remaining between them. CDR1 and CDR2 from the germline V gene are SNHLY and FYNNEI. This CDR3 region has 18 residues. CDR3 nucleotides: TGTGCCAGCAGTGCTGCCCGCCGCGGGGGCCCTGTTGGGGAGACCCAGTACTTC. It yields the protein CASSAARRGGPVGETQYF.